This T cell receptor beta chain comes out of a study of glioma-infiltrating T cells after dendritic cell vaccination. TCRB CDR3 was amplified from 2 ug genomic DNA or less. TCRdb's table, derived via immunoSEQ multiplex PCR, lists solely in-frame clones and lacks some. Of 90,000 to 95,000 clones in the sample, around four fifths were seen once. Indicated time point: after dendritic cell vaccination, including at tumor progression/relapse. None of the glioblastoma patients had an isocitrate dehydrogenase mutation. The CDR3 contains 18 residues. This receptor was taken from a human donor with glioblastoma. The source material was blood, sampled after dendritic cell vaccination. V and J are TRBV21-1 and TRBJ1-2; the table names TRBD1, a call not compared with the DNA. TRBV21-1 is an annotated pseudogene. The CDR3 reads CASSFSETLEGDNYGYTF. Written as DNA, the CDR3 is TGTGCCAGCAGCTTCAGCGAGACCCTTGAGGGGGATAACTATGGCTACACCTTC.